Below, 20 T cell receptor beta chains from the same sample are listed, as sequenced in a study of read filtering for tumor transcriptome and immune sequencing. From 350 to 500 ng of RNA, a library with molecular barcoded alpha/delta and beta/gamma adaptors was made. TCRdb recomputed calls from the reads with MiXCR, one row per CDR3 protein. This sample carries 50,000 or so distinct CDR3 sequences, 10% to 15% of them seen once, and the ten largest clones take 16%. The sample comprised a population of CD138-negative cells sorted from bone marrow. Every receptor here comes from a donor at least 40 years old with multiple myeloma.

A note on this clonotype: A single base separates this from a much larger clone, so it may be a read error. The genes are TRBV7-9 and TRBJ2-5; D gene ambiguous. CDR1 is SEHNR, CDR2 FQNEAQ, per germline (reference sequence). This CDR3 has 14 amino acids. Here the CDR3 reads CASSWPQSQVTQYF. For the CDR3, the DNA is TGTGCCAGCAGTTGGCCCCAAAGCCAAGTGACCCAGTACTTC.

The rearrangement links TRBV7-2 to TRBJ1-5; D might be TRBD1 (5 bases). The CDR3 loop spans 18 amino acids. Per germline, CDR1 SGHTA and CDR2 FQGNSA. Trimming shortened V by 3 bases and J by 4 bases, and 22 bases separated the two germline ends. This CDR3 is CASSFRSTGVGLNQPQHF. CDR3 nucleotide sequence: TGTGCCAGCAGCTTTCGCAGCACAGGCGTTGGGCTAAATCAGCCCCAGCATTTT. Full variable domain (rest looked up from reference TRBV7-2 and TRBJ1-5): GAGVSQSPSNKVTEKGKDVELRCDPISGHTALYWYRQSLGQGLEFLIYFQGNSAPDKSGLPSDRFSAERTGGSVSTLTIQRTQQEDSAVYLCASSFRSTGVGLNQPQHFGDGTRLSIL.

This clonotype was counted ten times or more. This chain connects TRBV29-1 to TRBJ2-7, with D hard to call. Germline CDR1 SQVTM, CDR2 ANQGSEA. Trimming took 6 bases from V and 5 from J, leaving 8 bases between them. The CDR3 runs to 10 residues. This chain's CDR3 is CSVLGDEQYF. The CDR3 DNA follows: TGCAGCGTCCTAGGTGACGAGCAGTACTTC.

This clonotype appeared a single time. The chain links TRBV20-1 to TRBJ1-1; D is possibly TRBD1 (5 bases). Trimming removed 7 bases from V and 1 base from J, with 22 bases in between. The CDR3 extends over 16 amino acids. CDR1 and CDR2 (germline): DFQATT, SNEGSKA (reference sequence). The CDR3 here is CSGQNRYVGGNTEAFF. The CDR3 bases are TGCAGTGGGCAGAACCGTTACGTTGGGGGGAACACTGAAGCTTTCTTT.

This clonotype was seen at least ten times. This rearrangement joins TRBV5-1 to TRBJ1-1; D uncertain. The germline V and J ends were trimmed by 1 base and 1 base, with 8 bases remaining between them. The CDR3 has 14 residues. Germline loops: CDR1 SGHRS, CDR2 YFSETQ. The CDR3 bases are TGCGCCAGCAGCTTGTGGCAGGAGAACACTGAAGCTTTCTTT. Protein product: CASSLWQENTEAFF.

The sample holds many counts of this clonotype. V is TRBV20-1 and J is TRBJ2-1; TRBD1 or TRBD2 may be the D gene (6 bases each). Trimming cost V 0 bases and J 4 bases, with 13 bases left between them. The CDR3 is made up of 15 amino acids. Germline CDR1 and CDR2: DFQATT and SNEGSKA (reference sequence). Here the CDR3 DNA reads TGCAGTGCTAGAGATCTCGGGGGCACGTACAATGAGCAGTTCTTC. Its protein product is CSARDLGGTYNEQFF.

This clonotype was detected many times. The chain links TRBV19 to TRBJ2-1; D might be TRBD1 or TRBD2, each matching 5 bases. The CDR3 spans 13 residues. Germline V gene lookup returns CDR1 LNHDA and CDR2 SQIVND (reference sequence). Trimming shortened V by 0 bases and J by 14 bases, and 14 bases separated the two germline ends. The CDR3 bases are TGTGCCAGTAGTATAGATAGTGAGGGGACGAAGTTCTTC. It translates to CASSIDSEGTKFF.

This clonotype was counted at least ten times. The V gene is TRBV2, the J gene TRBJ1-4, with no clear D. This CDR3 region has 14 residues. Per germline, CDR1 SNHLY and CDR2 FYNNEI. The V and J ends lost 7 bases and 4 bases respectively, with 13 bases between them. CDR3 sequence: CASNREDYNEKLFF. The CDR3 DNA follows: TGTGCCAGCAATCGCGAGGACTATAATGAAAAACTGTTTTTT.

This rearrangement joins TRBV5-6 to TRBJ1-1; no firm D call. The CDR3 is 14 residues long. V gave up 4 bases and J gave up 3 bases, with 13 bases separating them. Looked up from germline, CDR1 is SGHDT and CDR2 is YYEEEE. This CDR3 reads CASSPTGIDTEAFF. The CDR3 DNA reads TGTGCCAGCAGCCCGACCGGGATCGACACTGAAGCTTTCTTT.

The sample holds many counts of this clonotype. This chain connects TRBV29-1 to TRBJ2-7; no reliable D call. Trimming took 0 bases from V and 0 from J, leaving 21 bases between them. The length of the CDR3 is 18 residues. CDR1 is SQVTM and CDR2 is ANQGSEA in the germline V gene. This CDR3 reads CSVEDNVSLIRSSYEQYF. In nucleotides, the CDR3 is TGCAGCGTTGAAGATAACGTGAGCCTGATAAGGAGCTCCTACGAGCAGTACTTC.

This clonotype was recorded many times. This chain uses TRBV5-1 with TRBJ2-3, with D possibly being TRBD2 (5 bases). The CDR3 contains 14 residues. Germline loops: CDR1 SGHRS, CDR2 YFSETQ. Trimming stripped 0 bases from V and 8 bases from J, with 13 bases between. The CDR3 DNA reads TGCGCCAGCAGCTTGGAGGGAGACACGGGTACGCAGTATTTT. As protein: CASSLEGDTGTQYF.

The genes are TRBV5-1 and TRBJ1-5; the D gene is possibly TRBD1 (5 bases). V was shortened by 0 bases and J by 4 bases, with 11 bases between the two germline ends. Per the germline V gene, CDR1 is SGHRS and CDR2 is YFSETQ. This CDR3 has 15 amino acids. The CDR3 loop is CASSLVAGSNQPQHF. As DNA, the CDR3 is TGCGCCAGCAGCTTGGTGGCAGGGAGTAATCAGCCCCAGCATTTT. The whole variable domain, remainder taken from reference TRBV5-1 and TRBJ1-5, is KAGVTQTPRYLIKTRGQQVTLSCSPISGHRSVSWYQQTPGQGLQFLFEYFSETQRNKGNFPGRFSGRQFSNSRSEMNVSTLELGDSALYLCASSLVAGSNQPQHFGDGTRLSIL.

The sample holds many counts of this clonotype. The chain employs TRBV7-9 and TRBJ2-3; D is possibly TRBD2 (5 bases). The CDR3 contains 14 residues. Germline-derived CDR1 and CDR2 are SEHNR and FQNEAQ (reference sequence). V was clipped by 5 bases and J by 4 bases, with 13 bases between them. CDR3 nucleotide sequence: TGTGCCAGCAGCCCGGGGTTGGTCTCAGATACGCAGTATTTT. It translates to CASSPGLVSDTQYF.

By share, this clonotype counts as medium-sized. This chain joins TRBV20-1 and TRBJ2-7, with D perhaps matching TRBD2 (5 bases). In germline, CDR1 is DFQATT, CDR2 SNEGSKA (reference sequence). Trimming left V 6 bases short and J 2 bases short, with 14 bases between. The CDR3 is 13 residues long. CDR3 bases: TGCAGTGCCGGCGGGCGTGCCGCCTACGAGCAGTACTTC. Encoded protein: CSAGGRAAYEQYF.

Concerning this clonotype: The junction departs from the called germline gene at one end, perhaps through a read error. This chain joins TRBV7-3 and TRBJ1-1; tentatively, D is TRBD1 (5 bases). CDR3 length equals 14 residues. Per germline, CDR1 SGHTA and CDR2 FQGTGA. The CDR3 coding sequence is TGTGCCAGCAGCCAAGGAGGGGATCCCGCTGAAGCTCTCTTT. This encodes CASSQGGDPAEALF.

This clonotype came up many times. V usage is TRBV7-3 and J usage is TRBJ1-1; 7 positions agree with TRBD1. The CDR3 extends over 13 amino acids. In germline, CDR1 is SGHTA, CDR2 FQGTGA. The V segment lost 5 bases and the J segment 4 bases; nucleotides outside the gene matches: 4. The CDR3 region has the DNA TGTGCCAGCAGCATACAGGGGATCACTGAAGCTTTCTTT. Protein product: CASSIQGITEAFF.

This clonotype appeared many times. The rearrangement uses TRBV7-3 and TRBJ2-7; a weak D match, TRBD1 (6 bases). V was pared by 1 base and J by 5 bases, with 9 bases between. The germline V gene encodes CDR1 SGHTA and CDR2 FQGTGA. CDR3 length equals 13 residues. Here the CDR3 DNA reads TGTGCCAGCAGCTTAAATGCAGGGGACGAGCAGTACTTC. It encodes CASSLNAGDEQYF.

This clonotype was observed many times. The CDR3 DNA reads TGTGCCAGCAGGTGGGGCGCCCACAACACCGGGGAGCTGTTTTTT. Protein sequence: CASRWGAHNTGELFF. The rearrangement joins TRBV9 to TRBJ2-2; tentatively, D is TRBD1 (5 bases). From germline, CDR1 is SGDLS and CDR2 YYNGEE. V was shortened by 5 bases and J by 2 bases, with 13 bases between the two germline ends. The CDR3 consists of 15 residues.

The sample holds many counts of this clonotype. The J gene is TRBJ2-2, the V gene TRBV12-5, with a possible D match to TRBD2 (6 bases). V lost 1 base and J 0 bases, leaving 12 bases between the germline ends. The CDR3 runs 17 residues. The germline gives CDR1 LGHNT, CDR2 FRNRAP. The DNA of the CDR3 is TGTGCTAGTGGTTTGGCCTCCGGGACTCCGAACACCGGGGAGCTGTTTTTT. Translation: CASGLASGTPNTGELFF.

This clonotype has a count of ten or more. The V gene is TRBV5-1, the J gene TRBJ1-1, with D hard to call. Between the trimmed V and J ends, which lost 0 bases and 8 bases, there was a span of 11 bases. The CDR3 contains 13 residues. Germline CDR1 SGHRS, CDR2 YFSETQ. The CDR3 DNA follows: TGCGCCAGCAGCTTGGATATAAGGGCAGAAGCTTTCTTT. It yields the protein CASSLDIRAEAFF.